The rows below give T cell receptor beta chains drawn from one sample of a study of OX40 agonist ivuxolimab in advanced cancers. Data came from immunoSEQ multiplex PCR; TCRdb stores just in-frame clones and leaves some out. This sample yields around 73,000 clones, of which about nine tenths are seen a single time; over 9.5% belongs to the top ten. The sample in question was CD4+ or CD8+ T cells sorted from blood, obtained in a trial of the OX40 agonist ivuxolimab. The receptors here all came from an adult with an advanced solid tumor such as melanoma, head and neck, liver or kidney cancer. CDR3s include the opening cysteine and the closing phenylalanine or tryptophan. The D gene is left open where the match is weak. A row's size may be missing; if present it is once, few, many or a size class.

>.|.|TRBJ2-7|TRBV5-4
CASSLVNSYEQYF
TGTGCCAGCAGCTTGGTTAACTCCTACGAGCAGTACTTC
>TRBD2|.|TRBJ2-7|TRBV4-1
CASSVGTSGVISSEQYF
TGCGCCAGCAGCGTAGGGACTAGCGGGGTGATTTCTTCGGAGCAGTACTTC
>.|.|TRBJ2-7|TRBV6-5
CASSTGNEQYF
TGTGCCAGCAGTACAGGCAACGAGCAGTACTTC
>.|few|TRBJ1-1|TRBV11-1
CASSEQGTEAFF
TGTGCCAGCAGCGAACAGGGCACTGAAGCTTTCTTT
>TRBD2|.|TRBJ2-7|TRBV2
CASSQRLAGFYEQYF
TGTGCCAGCAGTCAAAGACTAGCGGGGTTCTACGAGCAGTACTTC
>.|.|TRBJ2-3|TRBV19
CATRGADQVTQYF
TGTGCCACTCGGGGGGCGGACCAAGTTACGCAGTATTTT
>.|.|TRBJ1-1|TRBV5-1
CASSLDPDSYPLEAFF
TGCGCCAGCAGCTTGGATCCGGACAGTTATCCCCTTGAAGCTTTCTTT
>.|once|TRBJ1-2|TRBV4-1
CASSHRQWPGDRYGYTF
TGCGCCAGCAGCCACCGTCAGTGGCCAGGGGATCGGTATGGCTACACCTTC
>.|.|TRBJ2-1|TRBV2
CASSEVASSYNEQFF
TGTGCCAGCAGTGAAGTTGCCAGCTCCTACAATGAGCAGTTCTTC
>.|.|TRBJ2-5|TRBV6-5
CASSPRAPQETQYF
TGTGCCAGCAGCCCGAGGGCCCCACAAGAGACCCAGTACTTC
>.|.|TRBJ1-6|TRBV5-5
CASSLESSPLHF
TGTGCCAGCAGCTTGGAGAGTTCACCCCTCCACTTT
>TRBD1|.|TRBJ2-1|TRBV5-1
CASSSGQTYNEQFF
TGCGCCAGCAGCTCGGGACAGACGTACAATGAGCAGTTCTTC
>TRBD1|.|TRBJ1-2|TRBV5-4
CASSGDRDGYTF
TGTGCCAGCAGCGGTGACAGGGACGGCTACACCTTC